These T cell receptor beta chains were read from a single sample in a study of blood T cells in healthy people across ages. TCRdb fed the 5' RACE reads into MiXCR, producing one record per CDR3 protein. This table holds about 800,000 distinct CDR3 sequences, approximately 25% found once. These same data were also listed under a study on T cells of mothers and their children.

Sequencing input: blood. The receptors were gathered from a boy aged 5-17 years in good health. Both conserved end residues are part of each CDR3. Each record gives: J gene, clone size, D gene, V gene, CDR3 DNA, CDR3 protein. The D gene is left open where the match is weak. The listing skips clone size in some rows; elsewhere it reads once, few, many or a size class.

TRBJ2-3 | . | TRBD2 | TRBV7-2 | TGTGCCAGCAGCTTAGTTCAATGGGGCGGGAGACACACAGATACGCAGTATTTT | CASSLVQWGGRHTDTQYF
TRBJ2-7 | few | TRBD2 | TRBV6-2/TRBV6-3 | TGTGCCAGCAGCCGACTAGCGGGCCGGGACCGTTACGAGCAGTACTTC | CASSRLAGRDRYEQYF
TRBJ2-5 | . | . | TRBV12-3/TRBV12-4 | TGTGCCAGCAGTTTTGCAGGGGTTGAGAAAGAGACCCAGTACTTC | CASSFAGVEKETQYF
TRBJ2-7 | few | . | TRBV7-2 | TGTGCCAGCAGCTTAGAAGGGTCAGGTACCTACGAGCAGTACTTC | CASSLEGSGTYEQYF
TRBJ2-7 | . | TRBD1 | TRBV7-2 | TGTGCCAGCAGCTTATGGGACAGTACCTACGAGCAGTACTTC | CASSLWDSTYEQYF
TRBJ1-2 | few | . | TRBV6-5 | TGTGCCAGCAGTTACTCTGAAGCGTCACGGGCCCCTCTCGCCTTC | CASSYSEASRAPLAF
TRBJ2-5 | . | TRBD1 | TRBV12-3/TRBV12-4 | TGTGCCAGCGGTGTTCCGGGACAGCAAGAGACCCAGTACTTC | CASGVPGQQETQYF
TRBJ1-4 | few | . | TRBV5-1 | TGCGCCAGCAGCTTGGGAATACGGGACAACCCCAACGAAAAACTGTTTTTT | CASSLGIRDNPNEKLFF
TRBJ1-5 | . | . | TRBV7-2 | TGTGCCAGCAGCTTAGCAGGGCCGAATAGCAATCAGCCCCAGCATTTT | CASSLAGPNSNQPQHF
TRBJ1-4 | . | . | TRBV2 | TGTGCCAGCAGTGAATTACGTTGGGGGACTAATGAAAAACTGTTTTTT | CASSELRWGTNEKLFF
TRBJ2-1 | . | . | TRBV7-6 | TGTGCCAGCAGCTTGAGGCTTTCCCCGGGGCCCTACAATGAGCAGTTCTTC | CASSLRLSPGPYNEQFF
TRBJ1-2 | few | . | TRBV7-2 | TGTGCCAGCAGCCCTGGACCAAATAACTATGGCTACACCTTC | CASSPGPNNYGYTF
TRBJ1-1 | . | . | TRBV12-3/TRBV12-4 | TGTGCCAGCAGTCCCCCGGAAGAATTCACTGAAGCTTTCTTT | CASSPPEEFTEAFF
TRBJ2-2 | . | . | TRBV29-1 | TGCAGCGTTGATTTTCGGAACACCGGGGAGCTGTTTTTT | CSVDFRNTGELFF
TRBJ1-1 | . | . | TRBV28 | TGTGCCAGCAGATCCGACAGGACCAACACTGAAGCTTTCTTT | CASRSDRTNTEAFF
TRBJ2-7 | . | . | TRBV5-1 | TGCGCCAGCTGTTGGGGCACGCGGGACGCCTCCTACGAGCAGTACTTC | CASCWGTRDASYEQYF
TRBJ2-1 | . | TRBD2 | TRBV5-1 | TGCGCCAGCAGCTTCACGGGGGGGCTAGGTGAGCAGTTCTTC | CASSFTGGLGEQFF
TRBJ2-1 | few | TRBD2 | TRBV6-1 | TGTGCCAGCAGTGAACTAGCGGGGGGGCGAAGTGAGCAGTTCTTC | CASSELAGGRSEQFF
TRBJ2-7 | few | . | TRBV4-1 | TGCGCCAGCAGCCAAGACGGCGAGCAGTACTTC | CASSQDGEQYF
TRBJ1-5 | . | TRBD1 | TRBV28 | TGTGCCAGCAGTCCGGTCCCTTCAATATTCCCCGCCGGGACAGGGAATCGTCAGCCCCAGCCTTTT | CASSPVPSIFPAGTGNRQPQPF
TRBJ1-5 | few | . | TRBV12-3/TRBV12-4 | TGTGCCAGCAGCCTCGCACAGCCAGGCAATCAGCCCCAGCATTTT | CASSLAQPGNQPQHF
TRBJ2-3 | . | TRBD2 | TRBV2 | TGTGCCAGCAGTCCTCCTCTAGCGGGGGGTCCCACAGATACGCAGTATTTT | CASSPPLAGGPTDTQYF
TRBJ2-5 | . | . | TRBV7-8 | TGTGCCAGCAGCCACCGACAGCTAATGGAGACCCAGTACTTC | CASSHRQLMETQYF
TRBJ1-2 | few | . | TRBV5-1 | TGCGCCAGCAGCCCCGAGGGGGTTTCTGGAGGCTACACCTTC | CASSPEGVSGGYTF
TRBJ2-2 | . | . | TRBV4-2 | TGTGCCAGCAGCCACCCCCTCGGCACCGGGGAGCTGTTTTTT | CASSHPLGTGELFF
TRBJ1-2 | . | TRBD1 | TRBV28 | TGTGCCAGCAGCCCCGGACAGGGGTTCGTTGGCTACACCTTC | CASSPGQGFVGYTF
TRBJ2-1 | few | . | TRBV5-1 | TGCGCCAGCAGCTTGGCCCGGCTAGCCGGCAACAATGAGCAGTTCTTC | CASSLARLAGNNEQFF
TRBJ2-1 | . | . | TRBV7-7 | TGTGCTAGCAGCCAGTCCCTACCCCAGGGACTTAAGAGCTCCTACAATGAGCAGTTCTTC | CASSQSLPQGLKSSYNEQFF
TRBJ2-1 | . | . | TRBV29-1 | TGCAGCGTTGTTAGGCGGGAAGAGCAGTTCTTC | CSVVRREEQFF
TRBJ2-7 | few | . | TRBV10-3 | TGTGCCATCAGGAGTGTGGGACACTACGAGCAGTACTTC | CAIRSVGHYEQYF
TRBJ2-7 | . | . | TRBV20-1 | TGCAGTGCTATACTGCCAGGGGACTTCTACGAGCAGTACTTC | CSAILPGDFYEQYF
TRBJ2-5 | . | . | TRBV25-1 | TGTGCCAGCAGTGCCCCCTCGGACATCCAAGAGACCCAGTACTTC | CASSAPSDIQETQYF
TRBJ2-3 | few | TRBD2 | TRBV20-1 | TGCAGTGCCCTACTAGCGGGAGGGGACACAGATACGCAGTATTTT | CSALLAGGDTDTQYF
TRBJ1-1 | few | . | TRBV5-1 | TGCGCCAGCAGCTTGGCCGGGACCCGGGACGATGAAGCTTTCTTT | CASSLAGTRDDEAFF
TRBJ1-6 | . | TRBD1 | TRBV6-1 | TGTGCCAGCAGTCCCCGGGACAGGGGTAGCTCCTATAATTCACCCCTCCACTTT | CASSPRDRGSSYNSPLHF
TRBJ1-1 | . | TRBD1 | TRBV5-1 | TGCGCCAGCAGCCCTCAGGGGGTGCCGAACACTGAAGCTTTCTTT | CASSPQGVPNTEAFF
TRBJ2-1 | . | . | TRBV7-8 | TGTGCCAGCAGCCCCCGGGATAGACAGTTCTTC | CASSPRDRQFF
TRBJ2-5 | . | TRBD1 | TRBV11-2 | TGTGCCAGCAGGAGGGACAGGGATCGCGAGACCCAGTACTTC | CASRRDRDRETQYF
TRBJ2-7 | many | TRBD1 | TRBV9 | TGTGCCAGCAGCGCCGGGACAGGTAACTACGAGCAGTACTTC | CASSAGTGNYEQYF
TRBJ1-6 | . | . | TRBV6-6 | TGTGCCAGCAGTAGCCCCGGCGGTAATAATTCACCCCTCCACTTT | CASSSPGGNNSPLHF
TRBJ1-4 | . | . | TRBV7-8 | TGTGCCAGCAGCTTAGGTAGTCCCCAGTCGCGAGTGGAAAAACTGTTTTTT | CASSLGSPQSRVEKLFF
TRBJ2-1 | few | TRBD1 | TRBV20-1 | TGCAGTGCTAGAATCCCACGGACAGGGTCATACAATGAGCAGTTCTTC | CSARIPRTGSYNEQFF
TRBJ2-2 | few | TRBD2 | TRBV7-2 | TGTGCCAGCAGCTTGCAAGGACTAGCGGGAGGGCCGATCGGGGAGCTGTTTTTT | CASSLQGLAGGPIGELFF
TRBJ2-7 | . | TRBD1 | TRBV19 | TGTGCCAGTAGTATATTGGGACAGGCGACTGGTGAGCAGTACTTC | CASSILGQATGEQYF
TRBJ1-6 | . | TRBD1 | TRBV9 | TGTGCCAGCAGCATCCCAAGTAAACAGGGGAATTCACCCCTCCACTTT | CASSIPSKQGNSPLHF
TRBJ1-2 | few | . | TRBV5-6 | TGTGCCAGCAGCTTGACAGGGACCCGCTATGGCTACACCTTC | CASSLTGTRYGYTF
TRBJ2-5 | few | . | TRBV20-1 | TGCAGTGCTAGAGTAGGGGACCAAGAGACCCAGTACTTC | CSARVGDQETQYF
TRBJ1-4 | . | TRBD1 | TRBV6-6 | TGTGCCAGCAGTGAGGGACAGGGAACCGAAAAACTGTTTTTT | CASSEGQGTEKLFF
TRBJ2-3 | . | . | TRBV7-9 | TGTGCCAGCGGCTTATCAGGTGGGCCTAGCACAGATACGCAGTATTTT | CASGLSGGPSTDTQYF
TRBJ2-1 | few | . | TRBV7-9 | TGTGCCAGCAGCCCCGGGGCGGGACAGCTCTCCTACAATGAGCAGTTCTTC | CASSPGAGQLSYNEQFF
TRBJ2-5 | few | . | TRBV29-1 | TGCAGCGTTGAAGGGGAAGAGACTCGGGAGGAGACCCAGTACTTC | CSVEGEETREETQYF
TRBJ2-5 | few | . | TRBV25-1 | TGTGCCAGCAGTGTTGCACAGGGGAGGGAGACCCAGTACTTC | CASSVAQGRETQYF
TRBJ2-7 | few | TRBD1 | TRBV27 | TGTGCCAGCAGTTCATATGCCCCCACAGGGGCCGAGCAGTACTTC | CASSSYAPTGAEQYF
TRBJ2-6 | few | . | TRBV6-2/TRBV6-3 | TGTGCCAGCAGTTACGTCTCCGTTTACTCTGGGGCCAACGTCCTGACTTTC | CASSYVSVYSGANVLTF
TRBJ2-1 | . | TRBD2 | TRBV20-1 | TGCGGAGCGATAGCGGGGGCGATACCCTACAATGAGCAGTTCTTC | CGAIAGAIPYNEQFF
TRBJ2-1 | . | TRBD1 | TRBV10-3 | TGTGCCATCAGTGCCACTATTGGACAGGGTAGGAATGAGCAGTTCTTC | CAISATIGQGRNEQFF